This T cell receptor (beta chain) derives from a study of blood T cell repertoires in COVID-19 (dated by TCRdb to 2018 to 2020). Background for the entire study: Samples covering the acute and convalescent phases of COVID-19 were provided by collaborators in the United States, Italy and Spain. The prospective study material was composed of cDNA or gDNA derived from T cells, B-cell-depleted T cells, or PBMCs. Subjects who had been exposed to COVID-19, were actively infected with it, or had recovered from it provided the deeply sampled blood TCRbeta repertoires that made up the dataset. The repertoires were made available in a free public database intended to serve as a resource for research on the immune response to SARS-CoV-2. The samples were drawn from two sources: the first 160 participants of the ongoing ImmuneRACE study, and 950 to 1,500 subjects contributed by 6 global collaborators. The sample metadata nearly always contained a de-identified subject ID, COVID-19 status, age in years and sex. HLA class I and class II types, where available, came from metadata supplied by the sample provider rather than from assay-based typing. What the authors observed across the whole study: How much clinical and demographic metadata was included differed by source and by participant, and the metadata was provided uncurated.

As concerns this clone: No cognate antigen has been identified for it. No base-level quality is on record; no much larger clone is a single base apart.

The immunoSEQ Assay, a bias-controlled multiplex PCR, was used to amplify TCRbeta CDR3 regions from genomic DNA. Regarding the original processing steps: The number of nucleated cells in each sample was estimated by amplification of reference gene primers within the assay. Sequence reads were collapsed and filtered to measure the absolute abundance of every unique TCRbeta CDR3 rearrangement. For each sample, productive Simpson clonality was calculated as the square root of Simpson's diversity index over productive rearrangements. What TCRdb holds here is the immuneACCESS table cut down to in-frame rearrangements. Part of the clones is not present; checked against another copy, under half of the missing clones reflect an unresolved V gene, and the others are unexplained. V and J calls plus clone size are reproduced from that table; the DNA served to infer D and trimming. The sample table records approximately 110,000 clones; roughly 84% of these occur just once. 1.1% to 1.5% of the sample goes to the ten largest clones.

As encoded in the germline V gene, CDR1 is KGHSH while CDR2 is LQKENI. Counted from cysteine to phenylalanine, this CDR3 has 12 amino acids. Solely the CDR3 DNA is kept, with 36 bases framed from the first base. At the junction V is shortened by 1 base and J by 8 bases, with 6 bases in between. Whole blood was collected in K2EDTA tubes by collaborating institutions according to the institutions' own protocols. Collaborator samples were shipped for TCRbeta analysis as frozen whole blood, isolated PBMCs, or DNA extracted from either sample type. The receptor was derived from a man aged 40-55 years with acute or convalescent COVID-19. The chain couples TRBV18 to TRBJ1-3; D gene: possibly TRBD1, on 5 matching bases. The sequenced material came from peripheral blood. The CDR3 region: CASSPRGDTIYF. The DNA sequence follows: TGTGCCAGCTCACCACGGGGGGACACCATATATTTT.